The sample holds many counts of the clone carrying this T cell receptor (beta chain). This sample was included in a study of T-cell memory formation after mild COVID-19. About the study: Across donors, TCR clusters were largely donor specific.

The CDR3 length is 15 residues. Germline CDR1 reads MNHEY; CDR2 reads SVGAGI. V lost 6 bases to trimming and J lost 11 bases; unmatched junction nucleotides: 15. TCRdb re-called the 5' RACE reads with MiXCR, one entry per CDR3 protein. The sample gives a few hundred thousand distinct CDR3 sequences, 20% to 25% of which show up once; around a fifth is in the top ten. This chain uses TRBV6-5 with TRBJ1-2; TRBD1 matches 10 bases. This receptor was identified in a man between 18 and 35 years old who had mild COVID-19 (a few samples of this study predate the infection). Cell type and time point are not known. Material for sequencing was PBMCs or a T cell subset sorted from them (not recorded which). In DNA form, the CDR3 reads TGTGCCAGCAGCACCACCGGGACAGGGGAAGGACCTTACACCTTC. Translated, it gives CASSTTGTGEGPYTF.